This T cell receptor beta chain was recovered during a study of CD8 T cells in Susac syndrome. The CDR3 length is 15 residues. Germline CDR1 reads SGHRS; CDR2 reads YFSETQ. Trimming at V came to 3 bases and at J to 4 bases, leaving 5 bases not matched to a gene. Reverse transcription of roughly 0.45 to 1 ug RNA used random hexamers. By means of immunoSEQ multiplex PCR, TCR beta CDR3 spanning 54 Vbeta and 13 Jbeta underwent amplification. MiXCR was run by TCRdb on the immunoSEQ multiplex PCR reads, yielding one entry per CDR3 protein. Of about 200,000 distinct CDR3 sequences in the sample, 85% to 95% were seen once.

This receptor was obtained from a human donor in good health. The chain carries TRBV5-1 and TRBJ2-3, with TRBD2 matching over 10 bases. Sequences were obtained from CD4+ T cells from PBMCs. The CDR3 nucleotides read TGCGCCAGCAGCTCGAGCGGGAGGGTGGCAGATACGCAGTATTTT. Translation gives CASSSSGRVADTQYF.